The 6 T cell receptor beta chains below come from one sample, sequenced in a study of beta chain features in type 1 diabetes. Study results and limitations: Shortening that was moderate but significant affected the TCRB CDR3s of Type 1 diabetes patients in all four CD4+ subsets.

The investigators reverse transcribed all of the isolated RNA, so they sequenced expressed TCRB transcripts. The method was immunoSEQ multiplex PCR; TCRdb's version includes in-frame clones alone and lacks a portion of them. Of under 850,000 clones in the sample, roughly 13% were seen once. These TCRs' antigens remain unknown. The sequenced sample was naive CD4+ T cells from blood. These receptors were obtained from a man aged 18 to 30 with type 1 diabetes.

The table lists this clone with a few counts. The rearrangement uses TRBV9 and TRBJ2-1; D is undetermined. Germline assignment: CDR1 SGDLS and CDR2 YYNGEE. Deletions cut 2 bases from V and 2 bases from J, with 11 bases between. The CDR3 loop spans 15 amino acids. CDR3 sequence (DNA): TGTGCCAGCAGCGTGGTTTCCGGAACCTACAATGAGCAGTTCTTC. As protein: CASSVVSGTYNEQFF.

The genes are TRBV30 and TRBJ2-7, with TRBD1 matching over 8 bases. Germline V gene sequence: CDR1 GTSNPN, CDR2 SVGIG (reference sequence). V dropped 4 bases and J dropped 7; count of bases not matched to a gene: 12. There are 14 residues in the CDR3. The CDR3 DNA is TGTGCCTGGATCGGAGGACAGGGCTCGAGTGAGCAGTACTTC. Translation: CAWIGGQGSSEQYF. Based on the CDR3 plus reference TRBV30 and TRBJ2-7, the full variable domain is SQTIHQWPATLVQPVGSPLSLECTVEGTSNPNLYWYRQAAGRGLQLLFYSVGIGQISSEVPQNLSASRPQDRQFILSSKKLLLSDSGFYLCAWIGGQGSSEQYFGPGTRLTVT.

CDR3 loop: CAISESANQETQYF. CDR3 DNA: TGTGCCATCAGTGAGTCGGCAAACCAAGAGACCCAGTACTTC. The rearrangement uses TRBV10-3 and TRBJ2-5; no clear D gene. The CDR3 totals 14 residues. V was cut by 0 bases and J by 0 bases, with 5 bases left in between. CDR1 ENHRY and CDR2 SYGVKD come from the germline V gene.

This clone appeared a few times. The rearrangement joins TRBV7-8 to TRBJ1-5, with TRBD1 identical over 7 bases. Germline V gives CDR1 SGHVS, CDR2 FQNEAQ. The J segment lost 5 bases and the V segment lost 7 bases, leaving 20 bases of the junction unmatched. This CDR3 contains 18 residues. Here the CDR3 reads CASTLGPRGRQGHQPQHF. The CDR3 DNA sequence: TGTGCCAGCACCCTAGGGCCGAGGGGGAGACAGGGCCATCAGCCCCAGCATTTT.

This clone was picked up a small number of times. The chain couples TRBV5-1 to TRBJ2-1, with a possible D match to TRBD1 (6 bases). Germline V gene data show CDR1 as SGHRS and CDR2 as YFSETQ. V was cut by 1 base and J by 7 bases, with 9 bases left in between. This CDR3 has 13 amino acids. The CDR3 is CASSLYRDNEQFF. In DNA, the CDR3 is TGCGCCAGCAGCTTGTACAGGGATAATGAGCAGTTCTTC.

CDR3 amino acids: CSVEMSGGRMNTEAFF. Here the CDR3 DNA reads TGCAGCGTTGAAATGTCTGGCGGGAGAATGAACACTGAAGCTTTCTTT. The chain combines TRBV29-1 with TRBJ1-1; D unresolved. Germline CDR1 and CDR2: SQVTM and ANQGSEA. This CDR3 comprises 16 residues. The ends were cut back, 2 bases at V and 0 bases at J, with 16 bases in the middle.